This paragraph reports one T cell receptor beta chain. The data belong to a study of T-cell memory formation after mild COVID-19. TCRdb reprocessed the 5' RACE reads with MiXCR, giving one entry per CDR3 protein. Of some 210,000 distinct CDR3 sequences in the sample, about a sixth were seen once. The material sequenced was PBMCs or a T cell subset sorted from them (not recorded which). This receptor was taken from an adult woman who had mild COVID-19 (a few samples of this study predate the infection). Cell type and time point are not known.

Written as DNA, the CDR3 is TGTGCCAGCAGCCCCCGACTAGCGGGAGCCTGGGAGACCCAGTACTTC. Its translation is CASSPRLAGAWETQYF. The J gene is TRBJ2-5, the V gene TRBV7-9, with 12 bases that match TRBD2. The CDR3 has 16 residues. CDR1 and CDR2 from the germline V gene are SEHNR and FQNEAQ (reference sequence). V was pared by 5 bases and J by 5 bases, with 9 bases of the junction left unmatched.